The 7 T cell receptor beta chains in this list originate from one sample, sequenced in a study of PD-L1 blockade in urothelial cancer (dated by TCRdb to 2016 to 2017). Libraries were prepared through the immunoSEQ multiplex PCR assay. This is the immuneACCESS table as TCRdb keeps it, with only in-frame sequences that have V and J called. A part of the clones is gone; compared with another copy, unresolved V genes explain less than half, and the rest is unexplained. The sample profile shows 45,000 to 50,000 clones; roughly 80% of them were found once. The ten largest clones take up approximately 8.2% of the sample. The time point tag for this specimen amounts to: peripheral blood 6 weeks after treatment start. This material consisted of PBMCs, taken around atezolizumab (anti-PD-L1) treatment. The receptors here all came from a man between 65 and 85 years old with urothelial cancer.

The V gene is TRBV7-9, the J gene TRBJ1-2; the D is unclear. The CDR3 consists of 13 residues. Germline loops: CDR1 SEHNR, CDR2 FQNEAQ (reference sequence). Trimming stripped 3 bases from V and 6 bases from J, with 11 bases between. The CDR3 loop reads CASSFEGKDGYTF. The CDR3 DNA follows: TGTGCCAGCAGCTTTGAGGGAAAAGATGGCTACACCTTC.

This chain links TRBV10-3 with TRBJ1-3; perhaps TRBD1 as D (6 bases). CDR1 ENHRY and CDR2 SYGVKD come from the germline V gene. The CDR3 length is 17 residues. V lost 3 bases and J lost 0, with 15 bases in between. The CDR3 bases are TGTGCCATCAGTGATTCCACCGTGACAGGCTCTGGAAACACCATATATTTT. It yields the protein CAISDSTVTGSGNTIYF.

V usage is TRBV28 and J usage is TRBJ1-2; 9 nucleotides match TRBD1. V was clipped by 3 bases and J by 7 bases; unmatched bases: 9. CDR3 length equals 15 residues. CDR1 and CDR2 (germline): MDHEN, SYDVKM. The CDR3, as DNA: TGTGCCAGCAGTTTCAACAGGGGGCGCCAAGGTGGCTACACCTTC. Translating gives CASSFNRGRQGGYTF.

The rearrangement uses TRBV11-2 and TRBJ2-2, with 10 bases identical to TRBD2. This CDR3 has 17 amino acids. Trimming removed 4 bases from V and 5 bases from J; junction bases left unmatched: 10. In germline, CDR1 is SGHAT, CDR2 FQNNGV. CDR3 DNA: TGTGCCAGCAGCTCGCCGAGAACTAGCGGGAAGACCGGGGAGCTGTTTTTT. Its protein is CASSSPRTSGKTGELFF.

V usage is TRBV6-9 and J usage is TRBJ2-6, with 9 bases aligning to TRBD1. The junction had 19 bases not matched to a gene; V was cut back by 6 bases and J by 4 bases. The germline gives CDR1 MNHGY, CDR2 SVAAGI. The CDR3 has 20 amino acids. CDR3 sequence: CASSTRGDRDRAPGANVLTF. DNA for the CDR3: TGTGCCAGCAGCACGCGAGGGGACCGGGACAGGGCTCCCGGGGCCAACGTCCTGACTTTC.

The CDR3 bases are TGTGCCAGCAGCGACAGGGGGTGGGGGGGCAACACCGGGGAGCTGTTTTTT. Its protein is CASSDRGWGGNTGELFF. This chain uses TRBV11-2 with TRBJ2-2; 9 bases align to TRBD1. The V gene end was trimmed by 5 bases and the J gene end by 2 bases; junction bases not matched to a gene: 9. CDR3 length: 17 amino acids. The germline V gene has CDR1 SGHAT and CDR2 FQNNGV.

The V and J genes are TRBV5-5 and TRBJ2-6, with TRBD1 as a possible D gene (6 bases). This CDR3 is 16 amino acids long. Between the trimmed V and J ends, which lost 0 bases and 2 bases, there was a span of 9 bases. Germline CDR1 is SGHKS and CDR2 is YYEKEE (reference sequence). This chain's CDR3 is CASSLARGTGANVLTF. CDR3 sequence (DNA): TGTGCCAGCAGCTTGGCTAGGGGGACTGGGGCCAACGTCCTGACTTTC.